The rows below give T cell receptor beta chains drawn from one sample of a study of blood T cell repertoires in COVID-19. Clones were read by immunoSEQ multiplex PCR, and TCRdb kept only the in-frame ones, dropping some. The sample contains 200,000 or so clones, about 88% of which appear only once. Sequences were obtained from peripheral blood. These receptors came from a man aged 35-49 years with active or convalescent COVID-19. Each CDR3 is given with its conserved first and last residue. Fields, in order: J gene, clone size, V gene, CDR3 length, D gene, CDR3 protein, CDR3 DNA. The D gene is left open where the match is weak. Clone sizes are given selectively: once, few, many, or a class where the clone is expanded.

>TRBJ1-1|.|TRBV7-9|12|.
CASSYTSTEAFF
TGTGCCAGCAGCTATACGAGCACTGAAGCTTTCTTT
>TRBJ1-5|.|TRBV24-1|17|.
CATSDLGARGGSQPQHF
TGTGCCACCAGTGATTTAGGAGCCCGAGGGGGTAGTCAGCCCCAGCATTTT
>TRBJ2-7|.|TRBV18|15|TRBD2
CASSPTSGSSYEQYF
TGTGCCAGCTCACCAACTAGCGGGAGCTCCTACGAGCAGTACTTC
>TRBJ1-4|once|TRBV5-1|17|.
CASSLWSRLMAEGKLFF
TGCGCCAGCAGCTTGTGGTCGCGCCTGATGGCTGAGGGAAAACTGTTTTTT
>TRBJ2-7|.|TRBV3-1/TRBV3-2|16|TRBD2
CASSSYGTSGRSEQYF
TGTGCCAGCAGCTCATATGGGACTAGCGGGAGGTCCGAGCAGTACTTC
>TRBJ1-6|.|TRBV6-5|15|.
CASNGRSPAGSPLHF
TGTGCCAGCAACGGTCGCTCCCCTGCAGGATCACCCCTCCACTTT
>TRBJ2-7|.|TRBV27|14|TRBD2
CASGPGTSLNEQYF
TGTGCCAGCGGCCCAGGGACTAGTCTAAACGAGCAGTACTTC
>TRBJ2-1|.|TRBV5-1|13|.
CASSQVTYNEQFF
TGCGCCAGCAGTCAGGTGACCTACAATGAGCAGTTCTTC
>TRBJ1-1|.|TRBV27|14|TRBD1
CASSPWGQQAEAFF
TGTGCCAGCAGTCCTTGGGGACAGCAGGCTGAAGCTTTCTTT
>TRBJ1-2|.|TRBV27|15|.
CASSLSRGFGYGYTF
TGTGCCAGCAGTTTATCGCGAGGGTTCGGCTATGGCTACACCTTC
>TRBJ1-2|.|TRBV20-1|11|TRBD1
CSAEGQYGYTF
TGCAGTGCCGAGGGACAGTATGGCTACACCTTC
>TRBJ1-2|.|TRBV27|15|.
CASSLYERDNYGYTF
TGTGCCAGCAGTTTATACGAGCGGGACAACTATGGCTACACCTTC
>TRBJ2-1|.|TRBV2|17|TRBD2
CASSDGWRGVHLNEQFF
TGTGCCAGCAGTGACGGTTGGCGGGGGGTCCACCTCAATGAGCAGTTCTTC
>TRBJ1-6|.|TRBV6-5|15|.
CASSYSGGNDSPLHF
TGTGCCAGCAGTTACTCGGGCGGGAATGATTCACCCCTCCACTTT
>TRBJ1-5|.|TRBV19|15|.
CASSPPQRSNQPQHF
TGTGCCAGTAGCCCCCCGCAGAGGAGCAATCAGCCCCAGCATTTT
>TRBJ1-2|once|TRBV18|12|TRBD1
CASSLDRAGYTF
TGTGCCAGCTCTCTGGACAGGGCTGGCTACACCTTC
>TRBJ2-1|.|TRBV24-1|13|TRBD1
CATRRTGTNEQFF
TGTGCCACCAGAAGGACAGGGACGAATGAGCAGTTCTTC
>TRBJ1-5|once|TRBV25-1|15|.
CASSEIAGGNQPQHF
TGTGCCAGCAGTGAAATCGCTGGAGGCAATCAGCCCCAGCATTTT
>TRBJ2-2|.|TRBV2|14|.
CASSYGQNTGELFF
TGTGCCAGCAGTTATGGACAGAACACCGGGGAGCTGTTTTTT
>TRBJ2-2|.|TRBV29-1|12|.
CSSLWPTGELFF
TGCAGCTCGTTATGGCCCACCGGGGAGCTGTTTTTT
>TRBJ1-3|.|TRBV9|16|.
CASSPPRSGFENTIYF
TGTGCCAGCAGCCCTCCGAGGAGCGGGTTTGAGAACACCATATATTTT
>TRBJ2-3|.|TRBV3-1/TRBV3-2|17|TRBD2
CASSQDVGRATPDTQYF
TGTGCCAGCAGCCAAGATGTTGGGAGGGCCACCCCGGATACGCAGTATTTT
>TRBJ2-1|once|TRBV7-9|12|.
CASSLDSNEQFF
TGTGCCAGCAGCCTGGACAGCAATGAGCAGTTCTTC
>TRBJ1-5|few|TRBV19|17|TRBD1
CASSIFEGKTGTQPQHF
TGTGCCAGTAGTATTTTCGAGGGAAAGACAGGGACTCAGCCCCAGCATTTT
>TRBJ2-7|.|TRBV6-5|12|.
CASSLGRYEQYF
TGTGCCAGCAGCCTTGGGCGCTACGAGCAGTACTTC
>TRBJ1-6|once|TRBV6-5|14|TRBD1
CASSYEDRGSPLHF
TGTGCCAGCAGTTACGAAGACAGGGGCTCACCCCTCCACTTT
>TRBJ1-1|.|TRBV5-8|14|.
CASSLAEASTEAFF
TGTGCCAGCAGCTTGGCAGAGGCAAGTACTGAAGCTTTCTTT
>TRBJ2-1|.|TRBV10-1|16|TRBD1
CASSGNRGHSYNEQFF
TGCGCCAGCAGTGGGAACAGGGGCCACTCCTACAATGAGCAGTTCTTC
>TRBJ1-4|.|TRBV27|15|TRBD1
CASSPRQGTNEKLFF
TGTGCCAGCAGTCCGAGACAGGGAACTAATGAAAAACTGTTTTTT
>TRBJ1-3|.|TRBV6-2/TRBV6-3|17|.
CASSRHRPGTKETVIYF
TGTGCCAGCAGTCGCCATCGTCCCGGGACAAAGGAAACAGTCATATATTTT
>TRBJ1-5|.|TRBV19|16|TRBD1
CASSTLTGTGSSPQHF
TGTGCCAGTAGTACTCTTACCGGGACAGGTTCATCGCCCCAGCATTTT
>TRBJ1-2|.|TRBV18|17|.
CASSPDIPTSPNYGYTF
TGTGCCAGCTCACCGGACATTCCCACCTCCCCAAACTATGGCTACACCTTC
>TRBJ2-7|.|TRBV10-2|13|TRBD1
CATRQGGAYEQYF
TGCGCCACCCGACAGGGGGGTGCCTACGAGCAGTACTTC
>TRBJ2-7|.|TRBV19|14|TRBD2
CASSPVSGGGEQYF
TGTGCCAGTAGTCCCGTTTCAGGCGGGGGGGAGCAGTACTTC
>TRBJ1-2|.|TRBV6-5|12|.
CASRVLNYGYTF
TGTGCCAGCAGGGTACTTAACTATGGCTACACCTTC
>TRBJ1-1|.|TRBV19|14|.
CASTGQRGNTEAFF
TGTGCCAGTACCGGACAGCGGGGTAACACTGAAGCTTTCTTT
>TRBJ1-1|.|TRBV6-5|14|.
CASVRTRQGTEAFF
TGTGCCAGCGTAAGAACCAGGCAGGGCACTGAAGCTTTCTTT
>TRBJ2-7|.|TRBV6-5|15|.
CASSPQSATAYEQYF
TGTGCCAGCAGTCCTCAGAGCGCAACCGCCTACGAGCAGTACTTC
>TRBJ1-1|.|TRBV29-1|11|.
CSVDYPSEAFF
TGCAGCGTTGATTACCCGAGTGAAGCTTTCTTT
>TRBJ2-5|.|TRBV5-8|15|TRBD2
CASSSTSGVGETQYF
TGTGCCAGCAGCTCGACTAGCGGGGTCGGAGAGACCCAGTACTTC
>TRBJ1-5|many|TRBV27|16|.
CASSLDGAVQGQPQHF
TGTGCCAGCAGTCTAGATGGGGCAGTACAAGGTCAGCCCCAGCATTTT
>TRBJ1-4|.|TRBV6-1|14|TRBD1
CASSEGAGGEKLFF
TGTGCCAGCAGTGAGGGGGCAGGGGGAGAAAAACTGTTTTTT
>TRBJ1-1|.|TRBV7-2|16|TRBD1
CASSLKWGQENTEAFF
TGTGCCAGCAGCCTAAAGTGGGGACAGGAAAACACTGAAGCTTTCTTT
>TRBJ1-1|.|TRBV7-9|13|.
CASSFVKGIEAFF
TGTGCCAGCAGCTTCGTTAAGGGGATTGAAGCTTTCTTT
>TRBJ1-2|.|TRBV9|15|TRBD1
CASSPHTGGLYGYTF
TGTGCCAGCAGCCCACACACAGGGGGACTCTATGGCTACACCTTC
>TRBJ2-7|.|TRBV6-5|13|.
CASRGDSIYEQYF
TGTGCCAGCAGGGGGGACTCTATCTACGAGCAGTACTTC
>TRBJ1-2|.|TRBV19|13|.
CASKGVLADGYTF
TGTGCCAGTAAGGGGGTGTTGGCCGATGGCTACACCTTC
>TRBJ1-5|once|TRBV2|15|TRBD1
CASSVWGQTNQPQHF
TGTGCCAGCAGTGTTTGGGGACAGACCAATCAGCCCCAGCATTTT
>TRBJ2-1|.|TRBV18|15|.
CASSQSGAIYNEQFF
TGTGCCAGCTCACAGTCAGGGGCCATCTACAATGAGCAGTTCTTC
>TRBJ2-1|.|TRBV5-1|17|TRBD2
CASSLGGGREVSNEQFF
TGCGCCAGCAGCTTGGGTGGCGGGAGGGAGGTGAGCAATGAGCAGTTCTTC
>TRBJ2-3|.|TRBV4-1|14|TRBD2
CASLAGGSTDTQYF
TGCGCTTCCTTAGCGGGGGGATCCACAGATACGCAGTATTTT
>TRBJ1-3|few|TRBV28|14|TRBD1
CASQGAGAGNTIYF
TGTGCCAGCCAGGGGGCAGGGGCGGGAAACACCATATATTTT
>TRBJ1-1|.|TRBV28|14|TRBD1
CASSSTGEATEAFF
TGTGCCAGCAGTTCCACAGGGGAGGCCACTGAAGCTTTCTTT
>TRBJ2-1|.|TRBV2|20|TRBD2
CARQKKREALYDLSYNEQFF
TGTGCCAGACAAAAGAAGCGGGAGGCTCTATACGATCTTTCCTACAATGAGCAGTTCTTC
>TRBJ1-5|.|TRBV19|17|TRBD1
CASSIGQGPFSNQPQHF
TGTGCCAGTAGTATCGGACAGGGCCCCTTTAGCAATCAGCCCCAGCATTTT
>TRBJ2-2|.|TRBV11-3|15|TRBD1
CASNYPSGGIGELFF
TGTGCCAGCAACTATCCTTCAGGGGGCATAGGGGAGCTGTTTTTT
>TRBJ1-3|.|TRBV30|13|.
CAWSAQSGNTIYF
TGTGCCTGGAGTGCTCAGTCAGGAAACACCATATATTTT
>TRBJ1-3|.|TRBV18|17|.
CASSPQQGTSSGNTIYF
TGTGCCAGCTCACCCCAGCAGGGGACCTCCTCTGGAAACACCATATATTTT